A selection of T cell receptor beta chains follows, all from one sample in a study of HIV-infected children after antiretroviral therapy interruption. Each CDR3 protein gets one entry after TCRdb re-called the 3' RACE reads with MiXCR. Of around 41,000 distinct CDR3 sequences listed, 5% to 8% are singletons. Sequencing used CD45RA+ CD4+ T cells from PBMCs, pooled from several time points, obtained from a donor given antiretroviral therapy, either interrupted or continuous. The receptors were gathered from a pool of human donors with HIV. Both conserved end residues are part of each CDR3. The size of a clone is reported for some rows only, either as once, few or many, or as a class for expanded clones.

v_gene: TRBV9; abundance: many; CDR3aa: CASSVAEITDTQYF
v_gene: TRBV12-3/TRBV12-4; abundance: many; CDR3aa: CASSWTGDQPQHF
v_gene: TRBV7-2; abundance: many; CDR3aa: CASSLIGNSNQPQHF
v_gene: TRBV10-3; abundance: many; CDR3aa: CAIREGAREKLFF
v_gene: TRBV30; abundance: medium-sized; CDR3aa: CAWSLVLGQDTQYF
v_gene: TRBV7-2; abundance: many; CDR3aa: CASSSRRGGLNEQFF
v_gene: TRBV4-1; abundance: many; CDR3aa: CASSQSPRAGGRTWNGYTF
v_gene: TRBV6-6; abundance: .; CDR3aa: CASSTPSWSSYEQYF
v_gene: TRBV7-9; abundance: many; CDR3aa: CASSFTPGQGPETQYF
v_gene: TRBV3-1; abundance: .; CDR3aa: CASSQGYLGYLSDTEAFF
v_gene: TRBV7-8; abundance: many; CDR3aa: CASSLRRANEKLFF
v_gene: TRBV4-3; abundance: few; CDR3aa: CASSQYRASGANVLTF
v_gene: TRBV12-3/TRBV12-4; abundance: many; CDR3aa: CASSFQLARGNPPDTQYF
v_gene: TRBV6-2/TRBV6-3; abundance: .; CDR3aa: CASSHVPGQGMSSYEQYF
v_gene: TRBV4-2; abundance: many; CDR3aa: CASSQVLQGFYNSPLHF